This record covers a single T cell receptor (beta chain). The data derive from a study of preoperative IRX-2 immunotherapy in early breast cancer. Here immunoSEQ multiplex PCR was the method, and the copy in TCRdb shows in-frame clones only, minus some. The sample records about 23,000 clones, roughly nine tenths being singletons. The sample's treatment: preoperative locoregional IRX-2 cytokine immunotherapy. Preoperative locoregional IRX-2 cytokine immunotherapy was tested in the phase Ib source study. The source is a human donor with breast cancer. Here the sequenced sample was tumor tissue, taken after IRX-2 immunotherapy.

The CDR3 is CASSPGGDEQYF. CDR3 sequence (DNA): TGCGCCAGCAGCCCCGGTGGGGACGAGCAGTACTTC. The chain carries TRBV5-1 and TRBJ2-7; D is unclear. V was clipped by 4 bases and J by 5 bases, with 10 bases between them. Germline loops: CDR1 SGHRS, CDR2 YFSETQ. The CDR3 consists of 12 residues.